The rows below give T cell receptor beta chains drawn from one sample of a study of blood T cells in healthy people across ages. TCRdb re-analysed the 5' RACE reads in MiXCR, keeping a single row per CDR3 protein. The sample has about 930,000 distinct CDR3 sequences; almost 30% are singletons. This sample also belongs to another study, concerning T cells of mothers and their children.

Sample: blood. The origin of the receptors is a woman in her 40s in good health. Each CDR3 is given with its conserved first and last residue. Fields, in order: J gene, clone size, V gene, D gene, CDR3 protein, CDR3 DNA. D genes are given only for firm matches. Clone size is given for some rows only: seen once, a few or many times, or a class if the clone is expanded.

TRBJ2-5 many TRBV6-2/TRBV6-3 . CASSHDQETQYF TGTGCCAGCAGCCACGACCAAGAGACCCAGTACTTC
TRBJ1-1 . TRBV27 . CASSLLSRIDTEAFF TGTGCCAGCAGTCTCCTATCTAGGATTGACACTGAAGCTTTCTTT
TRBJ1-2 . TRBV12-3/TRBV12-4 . CASRSAGNNYGYTF TGTGCCAGCAGGAGCGCAGGGAATAACTATGGCTACACCTTC
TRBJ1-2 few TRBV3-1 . CASSYSQGYTF TGTGCCAGCAGCTACAGCCAAGGCTACACCTTC
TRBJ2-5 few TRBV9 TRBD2 CASSDTSGGAETQYF TGTGCCAGCAGCGATACTAGCGGGGGGGCTGAGACCCAGTACTTC
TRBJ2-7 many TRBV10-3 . CAIATGRLSYEQYF TGTGCCATCGCTACGGGACGCCTCTCCTACGAGCAGTACTTC
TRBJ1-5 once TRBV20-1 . CSARDPQGTSSQPQHF TGCAGTGCTAGAGACCCACAGGGCACCAGCAGTCAGCCCCAGCATTTT
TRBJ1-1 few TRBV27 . CASSLGPGPGLTEAFF TGTGCCAGCAGTTTGGGGCCGGGTCCGGGGCTTACTGAAGCTTTCTTT
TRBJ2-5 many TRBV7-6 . CASSLAGAGAGETQYF TGTGCCAGCAGCTTAGCTGGCGCGGGGGCCGGGGAGACCCAGTACTTC
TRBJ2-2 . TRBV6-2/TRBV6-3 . CASTRVAPGELFF TGTGCCAGCACCAGGGTAGCTCCCGGGGAGCTGTTTTTT
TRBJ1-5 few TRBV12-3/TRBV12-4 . CASSFQVGNQPQHF TGTGCCAGCAGTTTTCAGGTGGGCAATCAGCCCCAGCATTTT
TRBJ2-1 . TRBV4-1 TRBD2 CASSQGGTSGSDEQFF TGCGCCAGCAGCCAAGGCGGGACTAGCGGGAGCGATGAGCAGTTCTTC
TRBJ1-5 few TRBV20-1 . CSGLGGNQPQHF TGCAGTGGTCTGGGCGGCAATCAGCCCCAGCATTTT
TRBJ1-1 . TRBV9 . CASSRTPGEEAFF TGTGCCAGCAGCCGGACACCGGGCGAGGAAGCTTTCTTT
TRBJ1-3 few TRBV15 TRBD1 CATTDRGSGNTIYF TGTGCCACCACGGACAGGGGCTCTGGAAACACCATATATTTT
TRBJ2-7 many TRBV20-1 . CSAGGKVEQYF TGCAGTGCAGGGGGTAAGGTCGAGCAGTACTTC
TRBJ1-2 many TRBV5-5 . CASSRDEFYGYTF TGTGCCAGCAGCCGGGACGAATTCTATGGCTACACCTTC
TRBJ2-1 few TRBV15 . CATSSTRGFGEQFF TGTGCCACCAGCTCTACCAGGGGTTTTGGTGAGCAGTTCTTC
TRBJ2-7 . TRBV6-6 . CASIRAEGTYEQYF TGTGCCAGCATCCGAGCGGAAGGGACCTACGAGCAGTACTTC
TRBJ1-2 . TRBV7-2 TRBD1 CASSQQTGDYGYTF TGTGCCAGCAGCCAACAAACAGGGGACTATGGCTACACCTTC
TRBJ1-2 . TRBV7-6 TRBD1 CASSFVGQYYGYTF TGTGCCAGCAGCTTTGTGGGACAGTACTATGGCTACACCTTC
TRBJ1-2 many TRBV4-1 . CASSQVRPGVYGYTF TGCGCCAGCAGCCAAGTGAGGCCGGGAGTATATGGCTACACCTTC
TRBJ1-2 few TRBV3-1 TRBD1 CASTITGGETYGYTF TGTGCCAGCACTATCACAGGGGGAGAGACCTATGGCTACACCTTC
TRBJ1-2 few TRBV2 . CASSEEDGTVYGYTF TGTGCCAGCAGTGAAGAAGACGGGACGGTTTATGGCTACACCTTC
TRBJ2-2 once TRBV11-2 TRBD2 CASSLAYGASGVQLFF TGTGCCAGCAGCTTAGCGTATGGGGCTAGCGGAGTCCAGCTGTTTTTT
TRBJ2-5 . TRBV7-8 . CASSLEDWAQETQYF TGTGCCAGCAGCTTGGAAGACTGGGCGCAAGAGACCCAGTACTTC
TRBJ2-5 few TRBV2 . CASSEGGRQETQYF TGTGCCAGCAGTGAAGGGGGGCGGCAAGAGACCCAGTACTTC
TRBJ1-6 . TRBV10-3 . CAINESGAGSSPLHF TGTGCCATCAATGAGTCTGGAGCCGGGAGTTCACCCCTCCACTTT
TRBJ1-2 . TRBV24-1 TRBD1 CATSDSGTGGAGSGYTF TGTGCCACCAGTGATTCCGGGACAGGGGGCGCAGGGTCCGGCTACACCTTC
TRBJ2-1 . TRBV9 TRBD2 CASSANPGLAGRNERFF TGTGCCAGCAGCGCAAACCCGGGACTAGCGGGGCGGAATGAGCGGTTCTTC
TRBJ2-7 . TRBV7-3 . CASSMGPIQGAYEQYF TGTGCCAGCAGCATGGGACCTATACAGGGCGCCTACGAGCAGTACTTC
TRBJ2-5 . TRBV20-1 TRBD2 CSASGKLAEQETQYF TGCAGTGCTAGCGGCAAACTAGCGGAGCAAGAGACCCAGTACTTC
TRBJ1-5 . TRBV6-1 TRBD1 CASSPVPRTGGRQPQHF TGTGCCAGCTCACCGGTCCCGCGCACAGGGGGTCGACAGCCCCAGCATTTT
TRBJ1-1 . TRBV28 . CASSLTTREAFF TGTGCCAGCAGTTTAACTACTCGTGAAGCTTTCTTT
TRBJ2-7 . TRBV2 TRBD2 CASSGIGTSGAYEQYF TGTGCCAGCAGTGGGATTGGGACTAGCGGGGCCTACGAGCAGTACTTC
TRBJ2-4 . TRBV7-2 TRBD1 CASSLTLTGGGKAIQYF TGTGCCAGCAGTTTGACACTCACAGGGGGCGGGAAGGCCATTCAGTACTTC
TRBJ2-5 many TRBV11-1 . CASSSRLVRQETQYF TGTGCCAGCAGCTCCCGGTTAGTCCGCCAAGAGACCCAGTACTTC
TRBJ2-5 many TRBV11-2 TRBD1 CASSWGQTWGETQYF TGTGCCAGCAGCTGGGGACAGACTTGGGGAGAGACCCAGTACTTC
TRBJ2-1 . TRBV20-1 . CSAGRLPSNEQFF TGCAGTGCTGGCCGGCTGCCTAGCAATGAGCAGTTCTTC
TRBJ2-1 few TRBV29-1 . CSVTGLNEQFF TGCAGCGTTACAGGGTTGAATGAGCAGTTCTTC
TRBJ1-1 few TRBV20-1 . CSAPTSGRNTEAFF TGCAGTGCCCCGACTAGTGGCCGGAACACTGAAGCTTTCTTT
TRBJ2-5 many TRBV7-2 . CASSLVAGRGQETQYF TGTGCCAGCAGCTTAGTGGCGGGTAGGGGCCAAGAGACCCAGTACTTC
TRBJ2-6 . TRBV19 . CASRAGANVLTF TGTGCCAGTAGGGCTGGGGCCAACGTCCTGACTTTC
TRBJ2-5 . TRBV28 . CASSLWGAEAETQYF TGTGCCAGCAGTTTATGGGGGGCGGAAGCAGAGACTCAGTACTTC
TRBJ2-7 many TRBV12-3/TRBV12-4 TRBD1 CASSATGTAYEQYF TGTGCCAGCAGTGCAACCGGGACAGCCTACGAGCAGTACTTC
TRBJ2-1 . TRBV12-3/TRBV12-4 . CASSLRGARNEQFF TGTGCCAGCAGTTTAAGGGGGGCCCGAAATGAGCAGTTCTTC
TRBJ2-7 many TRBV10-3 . CAISATEGPHEQYF TGTGCCATCAGTGCCACAGAGGGGCCCCACGAGCAGTACTTC
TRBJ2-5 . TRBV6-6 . CASTRAVGQETQYF TGTGCCAGCACCAGGGCCGTCGGGCAAGAGACCCAGTACTTC
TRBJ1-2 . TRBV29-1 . CSVWSLANYGYTF TGCAGCGTTTGGTCTCTAGCTAACTATGGCTACACCTTC
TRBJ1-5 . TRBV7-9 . CASSLDASNQPQHF TGTGCCAGCAGCTTGGACGCTAGCAATCAGCCCCAGCATTTT
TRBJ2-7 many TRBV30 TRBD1 CAWLRTGSYEQYF TGTGCCTGGCTAAGGACAGGGTCCTACGAGCAGTACTTC
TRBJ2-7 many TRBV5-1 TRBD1 CASSLHGQDYEQYF TGCGCCAGCAGCTTACATGGACAGGACTACGAGCAGTACTTC
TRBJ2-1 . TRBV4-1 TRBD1 CASSQDGTGNNEQFF TGCGCCAGCAGCCAAGACGGGACAGGGAATAATGAGCAGTTCTTC
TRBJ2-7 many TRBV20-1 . CSARRAQGRDEQYF TGCAGTGCTAGAAGGGCACAGGGGAGGGACGAGCAGTACTTC